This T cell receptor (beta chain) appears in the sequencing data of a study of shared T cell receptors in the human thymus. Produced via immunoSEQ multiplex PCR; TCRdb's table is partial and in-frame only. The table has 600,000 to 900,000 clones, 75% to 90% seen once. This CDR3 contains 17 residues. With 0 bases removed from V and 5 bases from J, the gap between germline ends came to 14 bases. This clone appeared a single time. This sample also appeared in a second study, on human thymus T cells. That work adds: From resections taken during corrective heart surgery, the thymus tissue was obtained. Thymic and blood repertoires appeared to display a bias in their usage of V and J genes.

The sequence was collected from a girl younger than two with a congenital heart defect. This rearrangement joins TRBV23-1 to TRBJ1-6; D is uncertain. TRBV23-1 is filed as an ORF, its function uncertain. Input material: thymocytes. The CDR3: CASSQSKGGLNNSPLHF. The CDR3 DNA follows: TGCGCCAGCAGTCAATCGAAAGGAGGACTGAATAATTCACCCCTCCACTTT.